These T cell receptor beta chains were read from a single sample in a study of T cell changes during pregnancy in multiple sclerosis. Assay used: immunoSEQ multiplex PCR; TCRdb lists only in-frame clones, some missing. The profile shows fewer than 100,000 clones, under 95% of them singletons. The material sequenced was peripheral blood, taken after pregnancy. The receptors were gathered from a female donor in good health, enrolled as a control in a pregnancy study. CDR3s include the opening cysteine and the closing phenylalanine or tryptophan. A D gene is named only where the DNA matches it firmly. Clone size is shown for a subset of rows, as once, few, many or a class of expanded clone.

clone_size: -; d_call: TRBD2; j_call: TRBJ2-3; v_call: TRBV6-4; cdr3_nt: TGTGCCAGCAGTGAAGCGGGGGGCACAGATACGCAGTATTTT; cdr3_aa: CASSEAGGTDTQYF
clone_size: -; d_call: -; j_call: TRBJ2-4; v_call: TRBV7-9; cdr3_nt: TGTGCCAGCAGCCCACAGGGTTCCCTAGCCAAAAACATTCAGTACTTC; cdr3_aa: CASSPQGSLAKNIQYF
clone_size: -; d_call: -; j_call: TRBJ2-7; v_call: TRBV9; cdr3_nt: TGTGCCAGCAGCGTAGGGTCAGGCGGGGAGCAGTACTTC; cdr3_aa: CASSVGSGGEQYF
clone_size: -; d_call: TRBD1; j_call: TRBJ2-5; v_call: TRBV19; cdr3_nt: TGTGCCAGTAAGGACAGGGCAGCGGCCCAGTACTTC; cdr3_aa: CASKDRAAAQYF
clone_size: -; d_call: TRBD2; j_call: TRBJ2-5; v_call: TRBV4-2; cdr3_nt: TGTGCCAGCAGCCAGAAAGCCGGAGAGGGAGGGGTAGTCCAGTACTTC; cdr3_aa: CASSQKAGEGGVVQYF
clone_size: -; d_call: -; j_call: TRBJ1-5; v_call: TRBV10-3; cdr3_nt: TGTGCCATCAGTGAGTCGCGGTCGGATCAGCCCCAGCATTTT; cdr3_aa: CAISESRSDQPQHF
clone_size: -; d_call: -; j_call: TRBJ2-7; v_call: TRBV10-1; cdr3_nt: TGCGCCAGCAGTGATTCGGTACGATGGCAGTACTTC; cdr3_aa: CASSDSVRWQYF
clone_size: -; d_call: -; j_call: TRBJ2-5; v_call: TRBV7-9; cdr3_nt: TGTGCCAGCAGCTGGGGGGGCGCTCAAGAGACCCAGTACTTC; cdr3_aa: CASSWGGAQETQYF
clone_size: once; d_call: -; j_call: TRBJ1-2; v_call: TRBV6-5; cdr3_nt: TGTGCCAGCAGTTACATGACAACACACCATGGCTACACCTTC; cdr3_aa: CASSYMTTHHGYTF
clone_size: -; d_call: -; j_call: TRBJ1-2; v_call: TRBV7-8; cdr3_nt: TGTGCCAGCAGCTCGTCCCGGACTACCTCATCGAACTATGGCTACACCTTC; cdr3_aa: CASSSSRTTSSNYGYTF
clone_size: -; d_call: -; j_call: TRBJ2-1; v_call: TRBV30; cdr3_nt: TGTGCCTGGAGTGTCCTAGACAGGCGCAATGAGCAGTTCTTC; cdr3_aa: CAWSVLDRRNEQFF
clone_size: -; d_call: -; j_call: TRBJ2-3; v_call: TRBV2; cdr3_nt: TGTGCCAGCAGCCGGGACAACACAGATACGCAGTATTTT; cdr3_aa: CASSRDNTDTQYF
clone_size: few; d_call: TRBD2; j_call: TRBJ2-1; v_call: TRBV4-3; cdr3_nt: TGCGCCAGCAGCCAAGAATTTACTAGCGGACGACCGGAACTTTCTGAGCAGTTCTTC; cdr3_aa: CASSQEFTSGRPELSEQFF
clone_size: -; d_call: -; j_call: TRBJ2-6; v_call: TRBV7-3; cdr3_nt: TGTGCCAGCAGCCAGACTCCGATCTCTGGGGCCAACGTCCTGACTTTC; cdr3_aa: CASSQTPISGANVLTF
clone_size: -; d_call: -; j_call: TRBJ1-2; v_call: TRBV7-2; cdr3_nt: TGTGCCAGCAGCTTGGAGCGGGGAGGCTACACCTTC; cdr3_aa: CASSLERGGYTF
clone_size: -; d_call: -; j_call: TRBJ1-1; v_call: TRBV6-1; cdr3_nt: TGTGCCAGCATGGGACAGAACACTGAAGCTTTCTTT; cdr3_aa: CASMGQNTEAFF
clone_size: -; d_call: TRBD2; j_call: TRBJ2-1; v_call: TRBV20-1; cdr3_nt: TGCAGTGCTAGAGGGACTAGCGGCCGGTTCTTC; cdr3_aa: CSARGTSGRFF
clone_size: -; d_call: -; j_call: TRBJ1-3; v_call: TRBV6-1; cdr3_nt: TGTGCCAGCAGTGGAAGAACATACTCTGGAAACACCATATATTTT; cdr3_aa: CASSGRTYSGNTIYF